The text below deals with one T cell receptor beta chain. Amplification used 60 Vbeta primers and 13 Jbeta primers. Assay: immunoSEQ multiplex PCR; the TCRdb copy retains only in-frame clones and omits some. The table shows some 120,000 clones, with 60% to 80% occurring only once. This record comes from a study of cytomegalovirus exposure and HLA in healthy donors. This CDR3 comprises 15 residues. The J gene is TRBJ1-2, the V gene TRBV12-2; the table's D call, TRBD1, has no DNA check behind it. TRBV12-2 is an annotated pseudogene. This sequence originates from a human donor in good health. What was sequenced was PBMCs. The CDR3, as DNA: TGTGCAAGTCGCCCCTCACCAAGGGGTTTCTATGGCTACACCTTC. Protein sequence: CASRPSPRGFYGYTF.